Presented here are 30 T cell receptor beta chains from one specimen sequenced in a study of blood T cell repertoires in COVID-19. TCRdb's table, derived via immunoSEQ multiplex PCR, lists solely in-frame clones and lacks some. The sample lists about 140,000 clones, around 84% occurring once. Source material: peripheral blood. The receptors were gathered from a man in his sixties with active or convalescent COVID-19.

The chain is built from TRBV11-3 and TRBJ1-4; perhaps TRBD1 as D (5 bases). V was clipped by 4 bases and J by 8 bases, with 14 bases between them. Looked up from germline, CDR1 is SGHNT and CDR2 is YENEEA. The length of the CDR3 is 14 residues. This CDR3 reads CASSSGGIREKLFF. Here the CDR3 DNA reads TGTGCCAGCAGCTCCGGGGGGATAAGAGAAAAACTGTTTTTT.

This chain joins TRBV7-2 and TRBJ2-5, with 7 bases aligning to TRBD1. V shed 5 bases, J shed 4 bases, and the junction held 4 bases outside the gene matches. Germline assignment: CDR1 SGHTA and CDR2 FQGNSA. The CDR3 has 13 amino acids. The CDR3 nucleotides read TGTGCCAGCAGCCGACAGGGCCCAGAGACCCAGTACTTC. It yields the protein CASSRQGPETQYF. The full variable domain, in which reference TRBV7-2 and TRBJ2-5 provide the parts outside the CDR3, is GAGVSQSPSNKVTEKGKDVELRCDPISGHTALYWYRQSLGQGLEFLIYFQGNSAPDKSGLPSDRFSAERTGGSVSTLTIQRTQQEDSAVYLCASSRQGPETQYFGPGTRLLVL.

This clone has only one observation. The V gene is TRBV6-6, the J gene TRBJ1-4, with 10 bases fitting TRBD1. The CDR3 consists of 14 residues. The junction had 4 bases not matched to a gene; V was cut back by 7 bases and J by 5 bases. Germline CDR1 reads MNHNY; CDR2 reads SVGAGI (reference sequence). CDR3 DNA: TGTGCCAGCAAGAGGACAGGGGGAAATGAAAAACTGTTTTTT. It yields the protein CASKRTGGNEKLFF.

The chain carries TRBV15 and TRBJ2-4, with a possible D match to TRBD1 (5 bases). V lost 3 bases, J lost 0 bases, and 15 bases lay in between. The CDR3 is 17 residues long. Germline V lookup: CDR1 LNHNV, CDR2 YYDKDF (reference sequence). CDR3 residues: CATSRLGSRVAKNIQYF. The DNA of the CDR3 is TGTGCCACCAGCAGGCTGGGAAGCAGGGTAGCCAAAAACATTCAGTACTTC.

The chain combines TRBV4-3 with TRBJ2-1, with 9 bases lining up with TRBD2. The V gene end was trimmed by 1 base and the J gene end by 8 bases; junction bases not matched to a gene: 0. The CDR3 totals 13 residues. Germline CDR1 LGHNA, CDR2 YSLEER. CDR3 sequence (DNA): TGCGCCAGCAGCCAAGGACTAGCGGATGAGCAGTTCTTC. It translates to CASSQGLADEQFF.

The V gene is TRBV19, the J gene TRBJ2-2, with TRBD1 as a possible D gene (6 bases). Trimming removed 7 bases from V and 2 bases from J, with 14 bases in between. This CDR3 is 15 amino acids long. Germline V gene data show CDR1 as LNHDA and CDR2 as SQIVND (reference sequence). The CDR3 loop reads CASTRGQPNTGELFF. The CDR3, as DNA: TGTGCCAGTACCCGAGGACAGCCTAACACCGGGGAGCTGTTTTTT.

The chain couples TRBV19 to TRBJ1-2; D gene uncertain. V dropped 6 bases and J dropped 1 base, with 15 bases sitting between them. This CDR3 region has 15 residues. Germline V gene data show CDR1 as LNHDA and CDR2 as SQIVND (reference sequence). The CDR3 DNA reads TGTGCCAGTAGCCCCCGGATTGGAGTTAACTATGGCTACACCTTC. This gives the protein CASSPRIGVNYGYTF.

The rearrangement links TRBV11-2 to TRBJ2-2; 8 nucleotides line up with TRBD1. V shed 5 bases and J 6 bases; nucleotides not matched to a gene: 2. Germline assignment: CDR1 SGHAT and CDR2 FQNNGV. The CDR3 sequence is 13 residues long. In DNA, the CDR3 is TGTGCCAGCAGCCGACAGGGGCCCGGGGAGCTGTTTTTT. It specifies CASSRQGPGELFF.

The chain is built from TRBV27 and TRBJ2-4; D remains unclear. The CDR3 length is 14 residues. With 4 bases removed from V and 4 bases from J, the gap between germline ends came to 11 bases. In germline, CDR1 is MNHEY, CDR2 SMNVEV (reference sequence). The CDR3: CASSSRLVKNIQYF. DNA of the CDR3: TGTGCCAGCAGTTCGCGGCTAGTAAAAAACATTCAGTACTTC.

The chain has TRBV2 and TRBJ2-1; TRBD1 aligns across 8 bases. V shed 5 bases, J shed 0 bases, and the junction held 6 bases outside the gene matches. The CDR3 runs 16 residues. Germline-derived CDR1 and CDR2 are SNHLY and FYNNEI. CDR3 nucleotides: TGTGCCAGCAGTTATGGGACAGGCGACTCCTACAATGAGCAGTTCTTC. Its translation: CASSYGTGDSYNEQFF.

V gene TRBV6-2 or TRBV6-3 combines with J gene TRBJ1-2; no clear D gene. This CDR3 is built from 13 residues. V lost 4 bases and J 8 bases, leaving 14 bases between the germline ends. Germline assignment: CDR1 MNHEY and CDR2 SVGEGT. This CDR3 is CASSLHGVYGYTF. The CDR3, as DNA: TGTGCCAGCAGTTTGCACGGGGTATACGGCTACACCTTC.

This chain links TRBV7-2 with TRBJ2-7; 10 positions match TRBD1. The CDR3 totals 14 residues. Unmatched junction bases numbered 6, after V lost 5 bases and J lost 5 bases. CDR1 is SGHTA, CDR2 FQGNSA, per germline. In nucleotides, the CDR3 is TGTGCCAGCAGCCGGGACAGGGGTGTCCACGAGCAGTACTTC. It yields the protein CASSRDRGVHEQYF.

This clone turned up a few times. The rearrangement uses TRBV4-3 and TRBJ2-7, with D maybe TRBD1 (6 bases). The CDR3 sequence is 13 residues long. Germline V CDR1 and CDR2: LGHNA, YSLEER. Trimming removed 1 base from V and 5 bases from J, with 9 bases in between. CDR3 sequence reads: CASSQVQGDEQYF. The CDR3 DNA is TGCGCCAGCAGCCAAGTACAGGGCGACGAGCAGTACTTC.

CDR3 protein: CASSQDTGSSYEQYF. Written as DNA, the CDR3 is TGCGCCAGCAGCCAAGATACAGGGTCCTCCTACGAGCAGTACTTC. The chain uses TRBV4-3 and TRBJ2-7; D possibly corresponds to TRBD1 (6 bases). Germline CDR1 reads LGHNA; CDR2 reads YSLEER. The length of the CDR3 is 15 residues. Between the trimmed V and J ends, which lost 0 bases and 0 bases, there was a span of 9 bases.

The chain employs TRBV6-5 and TRBJ2-7, with TRBD1 matching over 8 bases. The CDR3 extends over 13 amino acids. Losses at the gene ends were 6 bases for V and 6 bases for J; bases not matched to a gene: 7. Germline CDR1 and CDR2: MNHEY and SVGAGI. As DNA, the CDR3 is TGTGCCAGCAGCCGGGCCCAGGGGGCCGAGCAGTACTTC. Protein sequence: CASSRAQGAEQYF.

This clone was picked up one time. The chain is built from TRBV20-1 and TRBJ2-1, with D uncertain. This CDR3 spans 15 amino acids. Germline V lookup: CDR1 DFQATT, CDR2 SNEGSKA (reference sequence). With 3 bases removed from V and 0 bases from J, the gap between germline ends came to 12 bases. CDR3 protein: CSASLREPSYNEQFF. Written as DNA, the CDR3 is TGCAGTGCTAGTTTGCGCGAGCCCTCCTACAATGAGCAGTTCTTC.

Of note for this clone: Distinct nucleotide sequences in the sample also encode this CDR3. The rearrangement joins TRBV19 to TRBJ1-5; D may be TRBD1 (6 bases). This CDR3 has 13 residues. With 5 bases removed from V and 4 bases from J, the gap between germline ends came to 9 bases. Germline loops: CDR1 LNHDA, CDR2 SQIVND (reference sequence). The CDR3 loop is CASSRDRNQPQHF. The CDR3, as DNA: TGTGCCAGTAGTCGTGACAGGAATCAGCCCCAGCATTTT.

The chain combines TRBV21-1 with TRBJ2-7; the D call TRBD2 from the table was never checked on the DNA. TRBV21-1 constitutes a pseudogene. The CDR3 loop spans 15 amino acids. CDR3 coding DNA: TGTGCCAGCAGCTCCCGTGGAGAGACCTCCTACGAGCAGTACGTC. It specifies CASSSRGETSYEQYV.

The chain has TRBV5-6 and TRBJ2-1; D uncertain. In germline, CDR1 is SGHDT, CDR2 YYEEEE. CDR3 length: 14 amino acids. Trimming took 0 bases from V and 4 from J, leaving 8 bases between them. CDR3 sequence reads: CASSLEEYYNEQFF. CDR3 nucleotides: TGTGCCAGCAGCTTGGAGGAGTATTACAATGAGCAGTTCTTC.

The rearrangement joins TRBV5-1 to TRBJ1-1; D gene ambiguous. The V gene lost 4 bases and the J gene lost 7 bases, with 20 bases spanning the gap. The CDR3 is made up of 15 amino acids. Germline V gene data show CDR1 as SGHRS and CDR2 as YFSETQ. The CDR3 protein is CASSPGSTSALEAFF. For the CDR3, the DNA is TGCGCCAGCAGCCCTGGGAGCACGTCAGCCCTTGAAGCTTTCTTT.

This rearrangement joins TRBV5-1 to TRBJ1-1; D is ambiguous. CDR3 length: 17 residues. V lost 2 bases to trimming and J lost 1 base, with 18 bases between them. Germline V gives CDR1 SGHRS, CDR2 YFSETQ. CDR3 sequence reads: CASSFWGGSGRNTEAFF. CDR3 sequence (DNA): TGCGCCAGCAGCTTCTGGGGAGGTTCGGGGAGGAACACTGAAGCTTTCTTT.

The rearrangement joins TRBV2 to TRBJ1-2, with D possibly being TRBD1 (5 bases). The germline V gene encodes CDR1 SNHLY and CDR2 FYNNEI. The length of the CDR3 is 14 residues. The germline V and J ends were trimmed by 1 base and 4 bases, with 10 bases remaining between them. The CDR3 sequence: CASSEGSRAYGYTF. CDR3 in DNA: TGTGCCAGCAGTGAAGGGTCCAGGGCCTATGGCTACACCTTC.

The chain is built from TRBV11-3 and TRBJ2-5; 7 bases are a match to TRBD1. In germline, CDR1 is SGHNT, CDR2 YENEEA. V lost 5 bases, J lost 2 bases, and 14 bases stayed unmatched. The CDR3 extends over 17 amino acids. The DNA for the CDR3 is TGTGCCAGCAGCGCACCAGACCGGGACAGCCAACAAGAGACCCAGTACTTC. This encodes CASSAPDRDSQQETQYF.

Worth noting for this clone: The junction and the germline gene differ at one end; a read error may be behind it. Other DNA sequences in this sample translate to the same CDR3. The V gene is TRBV2, the J gene TRBJ1-1; 8 bases are shared with TRBD1. The germline V gene encodes CDR1 SNHLY and CDR2 FYNNEI. The CDR3 loop spans 14 amino acids. The CDR3 sequence is CASSGQGLNTEAFF. CDR3 in DNA: TGTGCCAGCAGCGGACAGGGATTGAATACTGAAGCTTTCTTT.

The V gene is TRBV5-1, the J gene TRBJ2-6, with a weak D call TRBD1 (5 bases). The ends were cut back, 0 bases at V and 1 base at J, with 5 bases in the middle. The CDR3 totals 15 residues. CDR1 SGHRS and CDR2 YFSETQ come from the germline V gene. CDR3 sequence (DNA): TGCGCCAGCAGCTTGGCAGGGTCTGGGGCCAACGTCCTGACTTTC. This gives the protein CASSLAGSGANVLTF.

This clone was recorded once. The rearrangement uses TRBV7-8 and TRBJ2-1, with D perhaps matching TRBD1 (6 bases). Germline V CDR1 and CDR2: SGHVS, FQNEAQ. Trimming stripped 5 bases from V and 5 bases from J, with 13 bases between. CDR3 length: 14 residues. CDR3 in DNA: TGTGCCAGCAGCCGAGACAGGTTTAACAATGAGCAGTTCTTC. Amino acid sequence: CASSRDRFNNEQFF.

The CDR3 nucleotides read TGTGCCACCAGTGAGAACGTCGTGCGGGGGGGCAATGAGCAGTTCTTC. Encoded protein: CATSENVVRGGNEQFF. This sequence joins TRBV24-1 and TRBJ2-1, with 9 bases fitting TRBD2. CDR3 length: 16 residues. The germline V gene has CDR1 KGHDR and CDR2 SFDVKD. Losses at the gene ends were 4 bases for V and 6 bases for J; bases not matched to a gene: 9.

The chain has TRBV7-2 and TRBJ2-5; tentative D call: TRBD1 (6 bases). This CDR3 comprises 13 residues. Germline V gene sequence: CDR1 SGHTA, CDR2 FQGNSA. V gave up 6 bases and J gave up 2 bases, with 10 bases separating them. CDR3 loop: CASRPGQQETQYF. For the CDR3, the DNA is TGTGCCAGCAGGCCTGGACAGCAAGAGACCCAGTACTTC.

V usage is TRBV24-1 and J usage is TRBJ1-5, with 7 bases lining up with TRBD1. V lost 5 bases to trimming and J lost 1 base; unmatched junction nucleotides: 4. Germline-derived CDR1 and CDR2 are KGHDR and SFDVKD. The CDR3 extends over 15 amino acids. The CDR3 is CATSGGTVSNQPQHF. Written as DNA, the CDR3 is TGTGCCACCAGTGGCGGGACAGTAAGCAATCAGCCCCAGCATTTT.

The chain couples TRBV9 to TRBJ2-3; D uncertain. Germline V gene lookup returns CDR1 SGDLS and CDR2 YYNGEE. CDR3 length: 13 amino acids. Trimming took 0 bases from V and 5 from J, leaving 7 bases between them. Here the CDR3 reads CASSVGGVDTQYF. Here the CDR3 DNA reads TGTGCCAGCAGCGTAGGTGGAGTAGATACGCAGTATTTT.